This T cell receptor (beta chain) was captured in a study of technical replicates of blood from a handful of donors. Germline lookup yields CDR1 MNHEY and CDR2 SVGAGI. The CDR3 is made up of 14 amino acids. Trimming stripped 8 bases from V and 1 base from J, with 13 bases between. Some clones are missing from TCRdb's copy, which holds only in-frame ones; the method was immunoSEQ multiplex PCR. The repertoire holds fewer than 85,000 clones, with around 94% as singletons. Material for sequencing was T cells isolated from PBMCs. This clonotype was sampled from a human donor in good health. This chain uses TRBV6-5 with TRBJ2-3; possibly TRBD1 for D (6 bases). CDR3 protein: CASRRPGGTDTQYF. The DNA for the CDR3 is TGTGCCAGCCGGAGACCAGGGGGCACAGATACGCAGTATTTT.